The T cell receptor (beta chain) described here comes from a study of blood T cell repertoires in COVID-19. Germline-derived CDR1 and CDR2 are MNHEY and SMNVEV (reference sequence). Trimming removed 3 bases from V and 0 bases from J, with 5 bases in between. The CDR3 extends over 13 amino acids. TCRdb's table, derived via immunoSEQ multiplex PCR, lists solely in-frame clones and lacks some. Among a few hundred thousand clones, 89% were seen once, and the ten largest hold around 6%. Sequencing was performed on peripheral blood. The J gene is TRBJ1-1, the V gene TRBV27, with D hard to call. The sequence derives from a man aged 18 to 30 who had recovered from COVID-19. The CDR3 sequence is CASSLTLNTEAFF. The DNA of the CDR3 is TGTGCCAGCAGTTTGACACTGAACACTGAAGCTTTCTTT.